Below, 20 T cell receptor beta chains from the same sample are listed, as sequenced in a study of identical twins (dated by TCRdb to 2016 to 2017). Library preparation used 5' RACE. Instrument on record: Illumina HiSeq 2000. Clones were called with MiXCR by TCRdb after fastp trimmed the public reads at Q25, and only in-frame beta chains were retained. Duplicate CDR3 protein sequences are folded into a single record with the most common DNA and genes. The sample table contains more than 200,000 distinct CDR3 sequences; only one count was recorded for around 15% of them. 8.8% of the sample is taken by the ten largest. The material sequenced was memory (CD45RO+) T cells sorted from blood. Sample cell subset or site, as interpreted from the label and publication: CD45RO+ enriched T cells. These receptors were taken from a woman younger than 35 in good health.

This clonotype was counted only a few times. V gene TRBV7-2 combines with J gene TRBJ2-1; TRBD2 is a possible D gene (5 bases). Per germline, CDR1 SGHTA and CDR2 FQGNSA. The CDR3 loop spans 12 amino acids. Trimming shortened V by 7 bases and J by 9 bases, and 13 bases separated the two germline ends. The CDR3 region has the DNA TGTGCCAGCACCGAATATGGGAGTGAGCAGTTCTTC. Residues: CASTEYGSEQFF.

The J gene is TRBJ1-1, the V gene TRBV7-2, with TRBD1 matching 9 bases. Germline CDR1 reads SGHTA; CDR2 reads FQGNSA. Trimming removed 5 bases from V and 4 bases from J; junction bases left unmatched: 5. CDR3 size: 14 residues. This CDR3 is CASSLRDRATEAFF. Here the CDR3 DNA reads TGTGCCAGCAGCCTTCGGGACAGGGCCACTGAAGCTTTCTTT.

Only a few counts were recorded for this clonotype. This chain links TRBV14 with TRBJ2-1; 9 bases are shared with TRBD2. V dropped 2 bases and J dropped 4; count of bases not matched to a gene: 6. This CDR3 has 16 amino acids. The V gene's germline CDR1 is SGHDN and CDR2 FVKESK. The CDR3 DNA reads TGTGCCAGCAGCCAATTACGCGGGGGGGCTTACAATGAGCAGTTCTTC. Amino acid sequence: CASSQLRGGAYNEQFF.

This clonotype showed up just a few times. The CDR3 bases are TGCAGTGCTAGTTTCCACCTGAACACTGAAGCTTTCTTT. This codes for CSASFHLNTEAFF. The chain recombines TRBV20-1 with TRBJ1-1, with D hard to call. CDR3 length equals 13 residues. Per the germline V gene, CDR1 is DFQATT and CDR2 is SNEGSKA (reference sequence). Trimming took off 3 bases at V and 0 bases at J, with 8 bases between the two ends.

The V gene is TRBV14, the J gene TRBJ2-1, with 8 bases fitting TRBD1. The CDR3 consists of 15 residues. CDR1 is SGHDN, CDR2 FVKESK, per germline. J lost 3 bases, V lost 3 bases, and 4 bases had no gene match. CDR3 nucleotide sequence: TGTGCCAGCAGCCATCAGGACAGGGACTACAATGAGCAGTTCTTC. It encodes CASSHQDRDYNEQFF.

The chain combines TRBV6-2 or TRBV6-3 with TRBJ2-1; the D is unclear. Germline CDR1 MNHEY, CDR2 SVGEGT. V was shortened by 6 bases and J by 9 bases, with 15 bases between the two germline ends. The CDR3 has 13 residues. CDR3 nucleotide sequence: TGTGCCAGCAGACCCGGTGGATCCGCTGAGCAGTTCTTC. Its translation is CASRPGGSAEQFF.

The sample holds a few counts of this clonotype. This chain connects TRBV6-1 to TRBJ1-3; D is unclear. V was clipped by 6 bases and J by 0 bases, with 12 bases between them. CDR1 is MNHNS and CDR2 is SASEGT in the germline V gene. This CDR3 is 15 amino acids long. The CDR3, as DNA: TGTGCCAGCAGCGGACGTCTGAGCTCTGGAAACACCATATATTTT. Protein product: CASSGRLSSGNTIYF.

V gene TRBV11-3 combines with J gene TRBJ2-1, with 11 positions matching TRBD2. V was pared by 5 bases and J by 7 bases, with 4 bases of the junction left unmatched. Germline assignment: CDR1 SGHNT and CDR2 YENEEA. The CDR3 is made up of 14 amino acids. For the CDR3, the DNA is TGTGCCAGCAGCCCGGGACTAGCGGAGAATGAGCAGTTCTTC. Its protein is CASSPGLAENEQFF.

The rearrangement uses TRBV9 and TRBJ2-3; D may be TRBD1 or TRBD2 (6 bases each). This CDR3 has 14 residues. Germline-derived CDR1 and CDR2 are SGDLS and YYNGEE. V lost 6 bases and J 2 bases, leaving 13 bases between the germline ends. The CDR3 DNA is TGTGCCAGCACGGGGGCTAGCCACACAGATACGCAGTATTTT. Translated, it gives CASTGASHTDTQYF.

The J gene is TRBJ1-1, the V gene TRBV5-6; D uncertain. V lost 7 bases and J 1 base, leaving 11 bases between the germline ends. This CDR3 has 13 amino acids. The germline gives CDR1 SGHDT, CDR2 YYEEEE. CDR3 residues: CASLRGANTEAFF. In nucleotides, the CDR3 is TGTGCCAGCCTCCGGGGAGCGAACACTGAAGCTTTCTTT. The full variable domain, rest sourced from reference TRBV5-6 and TRBJ1-1, is DAGVTQSPTHLIKTRGQQVTLRCSPKSGHDTVSWYQQALGQGPQFIFQYYEEEERQRGNFPDRFSGHQFPNYSSELNVNALLLGDSALYLCASLRGANTEAFFGQGTRLTVV.

The V call is TRBV5-1, the J call TRBJ2-5; 11 bases fit TRBD2. The CDR3 runs 14 residues. The V gene end was trimmed by 4 bases and the J gene end by 3 bases; junction bases not matched to a gene: 2. CDR1 is SGHRS and CDR2 is YFSETQ in the germline V gene. DNA of the CDR3: TGCGCCAGCAGCCTTAGCGGGGGGGAAGAGACCCAGTACTTC. Protein: CASSLSGGEETQYF.

The chain combines TRBV20-1 with TRBJ1-1; 7 bases are a match to TRBD1. CDR3 length: 13 amino acids. Germline loops: CDR1 DFQATT, CDR2 SNEGSKA (reference sequence). CDR3 nucleotides: TGCAGCGCCGGGGACAGTTTTAACACTGAAGCTTTCTTT. Its translation is CSAGDSFNTEAFF.

The CDR3 loop reads CASSLTLGRIGEQFF. CDR3 sequence (DNA): TGTGCCAGCAGCTTAACGCTAGGAAGGATAGGTGAGCAGTTCTTC. The rearrangement joins TRBV11-2 to TRBJ2-1; D gene unclear. The CDR3 runs to 15 residues. Germline values: CDR1 SGHAT, CDR2 FQNNGV. V lost 2 bases, J lost 9 bases, and 17 bases lay in between. The full variable domain, with the rest looked up from reference TRBV11-2 and TRBJ2-1, is EAGVAQSPRYKIIEKRQSVAFWCNPISGHATLYWYQQILGQGPKLLIQFQNNGVVDDSQLPKDRFSAERLKGVDSTLKIQPAKLEDSAVYLCASSLTLGRIGEQFFGPGTRLTVL.

The V and J genes are TRBV5-1 and TRBJ1-2; D is undetermined. The CDR3 is made up of 14 amino acids. Trimming pared 0 bases from V and 4 bases from J, leaving 10 bases between. The germline V gene has CDR1 SGHRS and CDR2 YFSETQ. The CDR3 is CASSLASAVYGYTF. In DNA, the CDR3 is TGCGCCAGCAGCTTGGCTTCAGCAGTCTATGGCTACACCTTC.

This clonotype has only a few counts. The chain is built from TRBV10-3 and TRBJ2-5, with 7 bases lining up with TRBD1. From germline, CDR1 is ENHRY and CDR2 SYGVKD. The CDR3 runs 14 residues. Germline trimming cut 3 bases from V and 6 bases from J; bases unmatched to any gene: 7. This CDR3 is CAISDDRVGKTQYF. The DNA of the CDR3 is TGTGCCATCAGTGACGACAGGGTGGGGAAGACCCAGTACTTC.

This clonotype was counted a few times. The chain employs TRBV6-5 and TRBJ2-7, with D uncertain. With 4 bases removed from V and 4 bases from J, the gap between germline ends came to 17 bases. This CDR3 spans 15 amino acids. Germline V lookup: CDR1 MNHEY, CDR2 SVGAGI. The CDR3 here is CASSSHPSLLYEQYF. DNA for the CDR3: TGTGCCAGCAGTTCCCACCCGAGTTTACTTTACGAGCAGTACTTC.

This clonotype was found a few times. The V call is TRBV5-8, the J call TRBJ2-7, with 8 bases identical to TRBD2. The CDR3 is 15 residues long. Germline V lookup: CDR1 SGHTS, CDR2 YDEGEE. With V trimmed by 1 base and J by 2 bases, 5 bases remained unmatched. This CDR3 reads CASSLSGGNTYEQYF. CDR3 nucleotides: TGTGCCAGCAGCTTGTCGGGGGGGAACACCTACGAGCAGTACTTC.

The rearrangement uses TRBV12-3 or TRBV12-4 and TRBJ1-4; D not resolved. CDR3 length equals 13 residues. Deletions cut 3 bases from V and 6 bases from J, with 8 bases between. Here the CDR3 reads CASSFAGYEKLFF. The CDR3 DNA sequence: TGTGCCAGCAGTTTTGCTGGGTATGAAAAACTGTTTTTT.

The J gene is TRBJ2-7, the V gene TRBV2; tentatively, D is TRBD2 (6 bases). Trimming stripped 8 bases from V and 3 bases from J, with 26 bases between. Germline CDR1 and CDR2: SNHLY and FYNNEI. The CDR3 extends over 17 amino acids. CDR3 nucleotide sequence: TGTGCCAGCCGGGACTTCGTTAGGTTCGACACCAACTACGAGCAGTACTTC. Translating it yields CASRDFVRFDTNYEQYF.

The table lists this clonotype with a few counts. V gene TRBV7-9 combines with J gene TRBJ2-2, with 10 nucleotides matching TRBD1. This CDR3 has 16 amino acids. V shed 4 bases, J shed 5 bases, and the junction held 7 bases outside the gene matches. Germline lookup yields CDR1 SEHNR and CDR2 FQNEAQ (reference sequence). This CDR3 is CASSSRQGAVTGELFF. CDR3 bases: TGTGCCAGCAGCTCCCGACAGGGGGCTGTGACCGGGGAGCTGTTTTTT.